These T cell receptor beta chains were read from a single sample in a study of blood T cell repertoires in COVID-19. The assay was immunoSEQ multiplex PCR, and TCRdb's table has in-frame clones only and misses some. The table has 60,000 to 65,000 clones, more than 75% seen once; the top ten hold 14%. The sequenced sample was peripheral blood. Every receptor here comes from a man between 60 and 75 years old with COVID-19, enrolled during active disease. Both conserved end residues are part of each CDR3. D genes are given only for firm matches. The listing skips clone size in some rows; elsewhere it reads once, few, many or a size class.

J: TRBJ2-7
V: TRBV10-3
D: -
size: many
CDR3: CAISAGNEQYF
DNA: TGTGCCATCAGTGCAGGTAACGAGCAGTACTTC

J: TRBJ2-7
V: TRBV6-5
D: TRBD1
size: -
CDR3: CASSRGQGGSYEQYF
DNA: TGTGCCAGCAGCCGAGGACAGGGGGGATCCTACGAGCAGTACTTC

J: TRBJ1-1
V: TRBV10-3
D: TRBD1
size: -
CDR3: CAITRTGNTEAFF
DNA: TGTGCCATCACTAGGACAGGGAACACTGAAGCTTTCTTT

J: TRBJ2-2
V: TRBV6-1
D: TRBD2
size: -
CDR3: CASSELAGGTGELFF
DNA: TGTGCCAGCAGTGAACTAGCGGGGGGGACCGGGGAGCTGTTTTTT

J: TRBJ2-7
V: TRBV9
D: -
size: -
CDR3: CASSVEGGGGYEQYF
DNA: TGTGCCAGCAGCGTAGAAGGCGGGGGCGGGTACGAGCAGTACTTC

J: TRBJ2-5
V: TRBV5-1
D: TRBD2
size: -
CDR3: CASSPGGGRAQETQYF
DNA: TGCGCCAGCAGCCCCGGTGGAGGGAGGGCCCAAGAGACCCAGTACTTC

J: TRBJ2-1
V: TRBV6-5
D: TRBD2
size: -
CDR3: CASSQGLAGEGEQFF
DNA: TGTGCCAGCAGTCAGGGACTAGCGGGGGAGGGTGAGCAGTTCTTC

J: TRBJ1-6
V: TRBV11-2
D: TRBD1
size: -
CDR3: CASSFPRDRSSYNSPLHF
DNA: TGTGCCAGCAGCTTCCCCCGGGACAGAAGCTCCTATAATTCACCCCTCCACTTT

J: TRBJ1-4
V: TRBV28
D: TRBD1
size: -
CDR3: CASTSRDRNTQDEKLFF
DNA: TGTGCCAGCACCTCGAGGGACAGGAACACGCAGGATGAAAAACTGTTTTTT

J: TRBJ2-5
V: TRBV5-1
D: TRBD2
size: few
CDR3: CASSLGAGGPETQYF
DNA: TGCGCCAGCAGCTTGGGGGCGGGGGGGCCAGAGACCCAGTACTTC

J: TRBJ1-1
V: TRBV28
D: -
size: -
CDR3: CASRVREVEAFF
DNA: TGTGCCAGCAGGGTTAGGGAGGTTGAAGCTTTCTTT

J: TRBJ1-4
V: TRBV15
D: -
size: once
CDR3: CATSSTYGQATNEKLFF
DNA: TGTGCCACCAGCAGTACTTATGGACAAGCAACTAATGAAAAACTGTTTTTT

J: TRBJ1-6
V: TRBV9
D: TRBD1
size: -
CDR3: CASSASGGSYNSPLHF
DNA: TGTGCCAGCAGCGCGTCAGGGGGCTCCTATAATTCACCCCTCCACTTT

J: TRBJ2-3
V: TRBV7-3
D: TRBD1
size: few
CDR3: CASSFNGQGGADTQYF
DNA: TGTGCCAGCAGCTTTAATGGACAGGGCGGCGCAGATACGCAGTATTTT

J: TRBJ2-3
V: TRBV15
D: TRBD2
size: -
CDR3: CATSRVQREGTDTQYF
DNA: TGTGCCACCAGCAGAGTCCAGCGGGAGGGCACAGATACGCAGTATTTT

J: TRBJ2-1
V: TRBV5-1
D: TRBD2
size: -
CDR3: CASSQLAGDNEQFF
DNA: TGCGCCAGCAGTCAACTAGCGGGCGACAATGAGCAGTTCTTC

J: TRBJ2-2
V: TRBV12-3/TRBV12-4
D: -
size: medium-sized
CDR3: CASSLRETGELFF
DNA: TGTGCCAGCAGTTTACGGGAAACCGGGGAGCTGTTTTTT